This T cell receptor (beta chain) was captured in a study of Ad26.COV2.S vaccination and SARS-CoV-2 variants (dated by TCRdb to about 2021). For context, the study as a whole: Donors in the vaccine arm were drawn from COV1001, a phase I-IIa trial of Ad26.COV2.S in healthy adults that was multicentre, randomized, double-blind and placebo-controlled. Dosing of Ad26.COV2.S was intramuscular, at either 5x10^10 or 1x10^11 viral particles, delivered as one shot or as two shots spaced 56 days apart. A total of 32 samples were included in the TCR-sequenced set, comprising roughly 19 Ad26.COV2.S vaccine recipients, 5 placebo recipients and 8 SARS-CoV-2 convalescent individuals. Trial participants were randomized into five groups of five, in which low-dose or high-dose Ad26.COV2.S was given once or twice, or placebo was given on both occasions. Throughout the experiments and outcome assessment, investigators stayed blinded to trial group allocation. The specificity and breadth of SARS-CoV-2-reactive T cell receptors after Ad26.COV2.S vaccination were assessed by TCRbeta repertoire sequencing. The paper's findings and limits, for the study overall: Compared with placebo recipients, Ad26.COV2.S recipients showed higher spike-specific TCR breadth (P = 0.0014). Vaccine and placebo recipients had comparable non-spike TCR breadth, which fits with the vaccine containing only spike. The study was not powered to compare responses between vaccine doses or regimens. After vaccination, substantial breadth of spike-specific CD8+ and CD4+ T cell responses was reported. It was noted by the authors that total T cell responses may have been underestimated by the TCR breadth and depth analyses.

The treatment or condition label here, explained by the study, means: around 19 received Ad26.COV2.S at low or high dose, single or two shots; 5 received placebo; per-sample allocation not given. For vaccine and placebo recipients, the sequenced repertoires came from samples collected on day 63 after the first injection. In Cohort 1b, about two dozen adults aged 18-55 years were enrolled at a single site in Boston, USA, between 29 July and 7 August 2020. Ad26.COV2.S consisted of a replication-incompetent adenovirus type 26 vector by which a prefusion-stabilized SARS-CoV-2 spike protein from the original Wuhan strain was expressed. Deletion took 5 bases off V and 5 bases off J, with a span of 10 bases between the germline ends. From the cysteine up to the phenylalanine, the CDR3 has a length of 13 residues. CDR3 DNA only is kept here, 39 bases in frame from base 1. Reading the germline V gene (reference sequence) gives CDR1 LNHDA and CDR2 SQIVND.

With respect to this clone: There is no known antigen for this receptor. No qualities accompany the bases; no much larger clone lies one base away.

The immunoSEQ Assay was used to sequence TCRbeta CDR3 regions. After extraction, genomic DNA underwent amplification by bias-controlled multiplex PCR, followed by high-throughput sequencing. The study's own analysis went as follows. To quantify the absolute abundance of every unique TCRbeta CDR3 region, sequences were collapsed and filtered. T cell fraction was estimated by normalizing TCRbeta template counts to usable DNA, which was measured by amplifying reference genes present in all nucleated cells. Repertoire TCRs were annotated as SARS-CoV-2-specific by exact matching of V gene, CDR3 amino acid sequence and J gene to a known reactive TCR set. The reference SARS-CoV-2 TCR set came from MIRA and was filtered for enrichment in COVID-19-positive ImmuneCODE repertoires, removing public or cross-reactive TCRs. Drawing on the MIRA antigens, annotated TCRs were analysed further at the level of specific ORF or position within ORF. Depth was the summed frequency of annotated unique rearrangements, while breadth was defined as annotated unique rearrangements over total unique productive rearrangements. Two-sided Wilcoxon rank-sum tests were used to compare TCR breadth between groups. What TCRdb holds here is the immuneACCESS table cut down to in-frame rearrangements. Part of the clones is not present; checked against another copy, under half of the missing clones reflect an unresolved V gene, and the others are unexplained. For V, J and clone size, that table is used; D and trimming come from the DNA. This sample holds around 500,000 clones; about nine tenths were observed only once. The leading ten clones occupy 1.5% to 2% of the sample.

This receptor was identified in a person aged 18-60 years who received the Ad26.COV2.S COVID-19 vaccine or a placebo. This sequence uses TRBV19 and TRBJ1-5; possibly the D gene is TRBD1, per 5 matching bases. This material consisted of peripheral blood, taken in a trial of Ad26.COV2.S vaccine versus placebo. The CDR3 region: CASSRDGDQPQHF. The bases read TGTGCCAGTAGTCGGGACGGCGATCAGCCCCAGCATTTT.